The following is a T cell receptor beta chain sequence with its context. Its antigen is undetermined. This CDR3 comprises 17 residues. Unmatched junction bases numbered 14, after V lost 2 bases and J lost 9 bases. Germline V gene sequence: CDR1 LGHNA, CDR2 YNFKEQ. Cells were stimulated with CMV-infected fibroblast lysates at 10 ug/mL. Sorted nonresponding memory CD4+ T cells were CD40L-negative, CD69-negative, CD45RO-high. Inclusion required CMV-positive serology and CD4+ counts above 400 cells/uL. The data were taken from a study of persistence of HIV-infected CD4 T cells. The wider study: Median time on suppressive ART was more than seven years. General study results and limits: The rare CMV-responding cells with HIV-1 proviruses were not separately TCR-sequenced. TCRbeta richness was lower in CMV- and Gag-responding cells than in anti-CD3/anti-CD28-responding cells.

This was the immunoSEQ version 4 assay in survey mode. TCRdb's copy holds only in-frame clones and misses some; the assay was immunoSEQ multiplex PCR. The sample records 30,000 to 45,000 clones, around 80% being singletons. The origin of this receptor is an adult man with HIV who was CMV-seropositive. The chain couples TRBV4-2 to TRBJ2-1; the match to TRBD2 covers 9 bases. The sequenced sample was CD4+ T cells sorted from PBMCs after approximately 18-hour stimulation, obtained from a patient who received antiretroviral therapy. The CDR3 DNA is TGTGCCAGCAGCCAAACCGGGACTCGCGGGGGGGGGCCTGAGCAGTTCTTC. Residues: CASSQTGTRGGGPEQFF.